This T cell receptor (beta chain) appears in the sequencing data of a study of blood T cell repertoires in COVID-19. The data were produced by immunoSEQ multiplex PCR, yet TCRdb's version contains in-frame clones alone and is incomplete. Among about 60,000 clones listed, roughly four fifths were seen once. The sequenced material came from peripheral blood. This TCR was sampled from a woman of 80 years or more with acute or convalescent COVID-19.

The CDR3 is CASSWGGQGRAPGANVLTF. The DNA for the CDR3 is TGTGCCAGCAGCTGGGGGGGCCAGGGAAGAGCGCCTGGGGCCAACGTCCTGACTTTC. J is TRBJ2-6 and V is TRBV5-6; perhaps TRBD2 as D (7 bases). V lost 3 bases to trimming and J lost 2 bases, with 21 bases between them. This CDR3 is built from 19 residues. CDR1 and CDR2 from the germline V gene are SGHDT and YYEEEE. The entire variable domain, with the rest obtained from reference TRBV5-6 and TRBJ2-6, is as follows: DAGVTQSPTHLIKTRGQQVTLRCSPKSGHDTVSWYQQALGQGPQFIFQYYEEEERQRGNFPDRFSGHQFPNYSSELNVNALLLGDSALYLCASSWGGQGRAPGANVLTFGAGSRLTVL.